Presented here are 18 T cell receptor beta chains from one specimen sequenced in a study of T cell responses to AZD1222 COVID-19 vaccine. Clones were sequenced by immunoSEQ multiplex PCR, and TCRdb holds only the in-frame ones, with some missing. The sample yields approximately 90,000 clones, roughly nine tenths seen once. The source material was peripheral blood, sampled on day 0 of AZD1222 vaccination. Receptors were obtained from an adult in good health.

This chain links TRBV6-5 with TRBJ1-5; tentative D call: TRBD1 (5 bases). Trimming removed 9 bases from V and 1 base from J, with 10 bases in between. This CDR3 region has 13 residues. CDR1 MNHEY and CDR2 SVGAGI come from the germline V gene. CDR3 loop: CASKQASNQPQHF. The CDR3 DNA is TGTGCCAGTAAACAGGCCAGCAATCAGCCCCAGCATTTT.

This clone was recorded a few times. This chain joins TRBV28 and TRBJ2-6; D uncertain. This CDR3 has 13 amino acids. V dropped 6 bases and J dropped 0 bases, with 3 bases sitting between them. CDR1 is MDHEN and CDR2 is SYDVKM in the germline V gene. Written as DNA, the CDR3 is TGTGCCAGCAGGGGCTCTGGGGCCAACGTCCTGACTTTC. Protein sequence: CASRGSGANVLTF.

V gene TRBV3-1 (or the pseudogene TRBV3-2) combines with J gene TRBJ1-2, with D maybe TRBD1 (6 bases). Germline CDR1 LGHDT, CDR2 YNNKEL (reference sequence). The CDR3 sequence is 13 residues long. Trimming shortened V by 4 bases and J by 6 bases, and 12 bases separated the two germline ends. CDR3 loop: CASSPGGPDGYTF. CDR3 DNA sequence: TGTGCCAGCAGCCCTGGGGGGCCGGATGGCTACACCTTC.

The rearrangement joins TRBV9 to TRBJ2-7; TRBD1 matches at 9 bases. CDR3 length equals 19 residues. V trimming: 3 bases; J trimming: 2 bases; junction bases outside the gene matches: 18. Per germline, CDR1 SGDLS and CDR2 YYNGEE. CDR3 sequence reads: CASSAGQGLISFGPYEQYF. CDR3 coding DNA: TGTGCCAGCAGCGCTGGACAGGGGTTAATTAGTTTCGGTCCCTACGAGCAGTACTTC.

The gene calls are TRBV7-6 and TRBJ1-3; 9 bases match TRBD1. This CDR3 spans 16 amino acids. The germline gives CDR1 SGHVS, CDR2 FNYEAQ. With V trimmed by 5 bases and J by 1 base, 6 bases remained unmatched. The CDR3 DNA reads TGTGCCAGCAGCCTTACACAGGGGGCATCTGGAAACACCATATATTTT. This gives the protein CASSLTQGASGNTIYF.

The chain couples TRBV19 to TRBJ2-7; TRBD2 is a possible D gene (6 bases). The V gene lost 6 bases and the J gene lost 2 bases, with 11 bases spanning the gap. Germline CDR1 and CDR2: LNHDA and SQIVND (reference sequence). The CDR3 contains 13 residues. The CDR3 loop is CASSRERAYEQYF. DNA for the CDR3: TGTGCCAGTAGCCGGGAGCGAGCCTACGAGCAGTACTTC.

The chain is built from TRBV5-1 and TRBJ1-1; 11 bases fit TRBD1. The CDR3 runs to 17 residues. V lost 4 bases, J lost 0 bases, and 8 bases stayed unmatched. CDR1 and CDR2 (germline): SGHRS, YFSETQ. CDR3 in DNA: TGCGCCAGCAGCCCCTCCGGACAGGGGGCCTTGAACACTGAAGCTTTCTTT. As protein: CASSPSGQGALNTEAFF.

J is TRBJ2-7 and V is TRBV28, with a weak D call TRBD1 (5 bases). The V end lost 6 bases, the J end lost 3 bases, and 12 bases lay between the germline ends. CDR3 length: 13 amino acids. From germline, CDR1 is MDHEN and CDR2 SYDVKM. CDR3 bases: TGTGCCAGCAGACCGCCAGGGAACTACGAGCAGTACTTC. This translates into CASRPPGNYEQYF.

The chain uses TRBV28 and TRBJ1-2, with D possibly matching TRBD1 (5 bases). V was cut by 5 bases and J by 8 bases, with 18 bases left in between. The CDR3 has 14 amino acids. The V gene's germline CDR1 is MDHEN and CDR2 SYDVKM. For the CDR3, the DNA is TGTGCCAGCAGTCCCCCCGGGGCTCAGGGAGGCTACACCTTC. This sequence encodes CASSPPGAQGGYTF.

The chain joins TRBV6-1 to TRBJ2-3; 9 positions match TRBD2. Trimming cost V 1 base and J 5 bases; bases outside gene matches: 13. CDR1 is MNHNS, CDR2 SASEGT, per germline. This CDR3 spans 18 amino acids. The CDR3 coding sequence is TGTGCCAGCAGTGAAGGAAGGGATCTAGCGGGGAGGGTAGATACGCAGTATTTT. It is translated as CASSEGRDLAGRVDTQYF.

This rearrangement joins TRBV28 to TRBJ2-3, with TRBD1 identical over 10 bases. The germline gives CDR1 MDHEN, CDR2 SYDVKM. This CDR3 region has 14 residues. The V gene end was trimmed by 5 bases and the J gene end by 4 bases; junction bases not matched to a gene: 3. The CDR3 here is CASSPGQGADTQYF. DNA for the CDR3: TGTGCCAGCAGTCCAGGACAGGGGGCAGATACGCAGTATTTT.

The chain links TRBV3-1 (or the pseudogene TRBV3-2) to TRBJ2-7; tentative D call: TRBD1 (5 bases). The V gene's germline CDR1 is LGHDT and CDR2 YNNKEL (reference sequence). The CDR3 is made up of 12 amino acids. Deletions cut 4 bases from V and 2 bases from J, with 6 bases between. CDR3 residues: CASSRGPYEQYF. In DNA form, the CDR3 reads TGTGCCAGCAGCCGGGGCCCCTACGAGCAGTACTTC.

This CDR3 reads CASSEGTGERNTIYF. CDR3 DNA sequence: TGTGCCAGCAGTGAGGGGACAGGGGAGAGAAACACCATATATTTT. The rearrangement links TRBV25-1 to TRBJ1-3; 10 bases match TRBD1. The CDR3 totals 15 residues. V trimming: 3 bases; J trimming: 5 bases; junction bases outside the gene matches: 4. Germline-derived CDR1 and CDR2 are MGHDK and SYGVNS.

The chain combines TRBV5-1 with TRBJ2-7, with 7 positions matching TRBD2. The CDR3 runs to 16 residues. From germline, CDR1 is SGHRS and CDR2 YFSETQ. V shed 0 bases and J 4 bases; nucleotides not matched to a gene: 10. In nucleotides, the CDR3 is TGCGCCAGCAGCTTGGCCGGGGGGACCGGAACTTACGAGCAGTACTTC. Translating it yields CASSLAGGTGTYEQYF.

The CDR3: CASSLSGGNMNTEAFF. The CDR3 DNA is TGTGCCAGCAGTTTATCCGGGGGGAATATGAACACTGAAGCTTTCTTT. The J gene is TRBJ1-1, the V gene TRBV28, with D possibly TRBD1 on 5 matching bases. The CDR3 spans 16 residues. The germline V gene encodes CDR1 MDHEN and CDR2 SYDVKM. Trimming shortened V by 1 base and J by 0 bases, and 12 bases separated the two germline ends.

This chain connects TRBV7-9 to TRBJ2-7; tentative D call: TRBD1 (6 bases). The CDR3 totals 12 residues. V shed 4 bases and J shed 4 bases, with 8 bases lying between them. The germline V gene has CDR1 SEHNR and CDR2 FQNEAQ (reference sequence). The CDR3 loop is CASSSQGYEQYF. In nucleotides, the CDR3 is TGTGCCAGCAGCTCACAGGGTTACGAGCAGTACTTC.

This rearrangement joins TRBV14 to TRBJ2-1, with D perhaps matching TRBD2 (6 bases). CDR3 length: 14 amino acids. The V end lost 3 bases, the J end lost 12 bases, and 18 bases lay between the germline ends. CDR1 is SGHDN and CDR2 is FVKESK in the germline V gene. In DNA, the CDR3 is TGTGCCAGCAGCCACGTGGTAGCGGTACAAGGGCAGTTCTTC. Protein product: CASSHVVAVQGQFF.

This chain joins TRBV27 and TRBJ1-5, with TRBD1 as a possible D gene (5 bases). Germline CDR1 and CDR2: MNHEY and SMNVEV (reference sequence). V dropped 6 bases and J dropped 0 bases, with 12 bases sitting between them. There are 15 residues in the CDR3. The CDR3 DNA reads TGTGCCAGCAGACCCGGACAAGTTAGCAATCAGCCCCAGCATTTT. It specifies CASRPGQVSNQPQHF.